The text below deals with one T cell receptor (beta chain). Germline assignment: CDR1 SGHNT and CDR2 YYREEE (reference sequence). V was clipped by 6 bases and J by 0 bases, with 15 bases between them. This CDR3 is 15 amino acids long. This sample is drawn from a study of blood T cell repertoires in COVID-19. Libraries were prepared by immunoSEQ multiplex PCR; TCRdb keeps only in-frame clonotypes and omits some of them. This table holds 250,000 to 350,000 clones, around 86% found once. The receptor comes from a woman under 30 who had recovered from COVID-19. The sequencing sample was made of PBMCs or T cells enriched from blood (not recorded which). The V gene is TRBV5-4, the J gene TRBJ1-1; TRBD1 might be the D (6 bases). CDR3 protein: CASKHGGGLNTEAFF. CDR3 DNA: TGTGCCAGCAAGCACGGGGGGGGCCTGAACACTGAAGCTTTCTTT.